This entry lists 19 T cell receptor beta chains sequenced from one sample in a study of long-term antiretroviral therapy in people with HIV. Sequencing used immunoSEQ v3.0 at survey level. The protocol was immunoSEQ multiplex PCR, while the TCRdb copy is restricted to in-frame clones and leaves out a portion. In the table there are 20,000 to 25,000 clones, approximately 86% of which are singletons. Source: unsorted PBMCs, taken 1.6 years after starting antiretroviral therapy. The receptors come from a man aged 40-49 years with HIV.

The gene calls are TRBV6-5 and TRBJ1-1; maybe TRBD1 (6 bases). Trimming took 4 bases from V and 12 from J, leaving 15 bases between them. Germline V gene sequence: CDR1 MNHEY, CDR2 SVGAGI. The length of the CDR3 is 12 residues. The CDR3 bases are TGTGCCAGCAGTTTGGCAGGGGTGACGACTTTCTTT. This sequence encodes CASSLAGVTTFF.

As regards this clone: The same CDR3 can be traced to other DNA sequences in this sample. The V call is TRBV2, the J call TRBJ2-3; 8 nucleotides line up with TRBD1. Germline CDR1 SNHLY, CDR2 FYNNEI. The J segment lost 0 bases and the V segment lost 5 bases, leaving 4 bases of the junction unmatched. The CDR3 has 15 amino acids. The CDR3, as DNA: TGTGCCAGCAGTCGACAGGGGACAAGCACAGATACGCAGTATTTT. This gives the protein CASSRQGTSTDTQYF.

This clone was found a few times. This chain connects TRBV19 to TRBJ2-7; possible D gene TRBD2, 5 bases. This CDR3 contains 13 residues. Germline values: CDR1 LNHDA, CDR2 SQIVND (reference sequence). With 8 bases removed from V and 4 bases from J, the gap between germline ends came to 15 bases. CDR3 sequence reads: CASAAGRGYEQYF. CDR3 bases: TGTGCCAGTGCCGCCGGCCGAGGGTACGAGCAGTACTTC.

The rearrangement links TRBV6-1 to TRBJ1-5; 9 bases agree with TRBD1. Germline trimming cut 2 bases from V and 2 bases from J; bases unmatched to any gene: 1. The CDR3 spans 15 residues. Germline loops: CDR1 MNHNS, CDR2 SASEGT. The chain's CDR3 is CASSEWDRGNQPQHF. The CDR3 region has the DNA TGTGCCAGCAGTGAATGGGACAGGGGCAATCAGCCCCAGCATTTT.

The genes are TRBV5-1 and TRBJ1-1, with D maybe TRBD1 (5 bases). CDR1 is SGHRS and CDR2 is YFSETQ in the germline V gene. The CDR3 sequence is 14 residues long. Trimming removed 0 bases from V and 5 bases from J, with 11 bases in between. The CDR3, as DNA: TGCGCCAGCAGCTTGGCTCTTTGGGGGACTGAAGCTTTCTTT. This gives the protein CASSLALWGTEAFF.

The chain carries TRBV7-8 and TRBJ2-7; perhaps TRBD2 as D (6 bases). Looked up from germline, CDR1 is SGHVS and CDR2 is FQNEAQ. There are 18 residues in the CDR3. The germline V and J ends were trimmed by 4 bases and 5 bases, with 27 bases remaining between them. This chain's CDR3 is CASSSLPGDGPTPHEQYF. The CDR3 DNA is TGTGCCAGCAGCTCCCTCCCGGGGGATGGCCCTACCCCCCACGAGCAGTACTTC.

This chain joins TRBV10-2 and TRBJ2-5; D is possibly TRBD1 (5 bases). This CDR3 spans 14 amino acids. Germline V gives CDR1 WSHSY, CDR2 SAAADI. With 2 bases removed from V and 8 bases from J, the gap between germline ends came to 15 bases. The CDR3 loop is CASSEQGYKKTQYF. The CDR3 coding sequence is TGCGCCAGCAGTGAGCAGGGCTACAAGAAAACCCAGTACTTC.

The chain combines TRBV5-1 with TRBJ2-5, with D perhaps TRBD2 (6 bases). This CDR3 has 17 residues. The germline gives CDR1 SGHRS, CDR2 YFSETQ. V was clipped by 0 bases and J by 4 bases, with 19 bases between them. The DNA for the CDR3 is TGCGCCAGCAGCTTGGAAAGCACAAGGCAGGGAGGAGAGACCCAGTACTTC. Translated, it gives CASSLESTRQGGETQYF. The variable domain in full, with the rest retrieved from reference TRBV5-1 and TRBJ2-5, is KAGVTQTPRYLIKTRGQQVTLSCSPISGHRSVSWYQQTPGQGLQFLFEYFSETQRNKGNFPGRFSGRQFSNSRSEMNVSTLELGDSALYLCASSLESTRQGGETQYFGPGTRLLVL.

The J gene is TRBJ2-5, the V gene TRBV27; 11 positions agree with TRBD1. Germline CDR1 and CDR2: MNHEY and SMNVEV (reference sequence). This CDR3 is 14 amino acids long. V lost 3 bases to trimming and J lost 4 bases; unmatched junction nucleotides: 1. The CDR3 loop reads CASSFGTGGETQYF. The CDR3 region has the DNA TGTGCCAGCAGTTTCGGGACAGGGGGAGAGACCCAGTACTTC.

This chain links TRBV15 with TRBJ1-2; the match to TRBD1 covers 9 bases. V lost 3 bases and J lost 3; bases outside the gene matches: 8. This CDR3 comprises 16 residues. CDR1 and CDR2 from the germline V gene are LNHNV and YYDKDF (reference sequence). The CDR3 sequence: CATSRGTGGEHYGYTF. CDR3 sequence (DNA): TGTGCCACCAGCAGGGGAACAGGGGGCGAGCACTATGGCTACACCTTC.

This sequence joins TRBV7-8 and TRBJ2-6, with TRBD1 matching 7 bases. The junction had 14 bases not matched to a gene; V was cut back by 5 bases and J by 1 base. CDR3 length: 19 residues. The germline V gene has CDR1 SGHVS and CDR2 FQNEAQ. The CDR3: CASSRQLVTGASGANVLTF. The CDR3 DNA is TGTGCCAGCAGCCGCCAACTCGTAACAGGGGCATCTGGGGCCAACGTCCTGACTTTC. Based on the CDR3 plus reference TRBV7-8 and TRBJ2-6, the full variable domain is GAGVSQSPRYKVAKRGQDVALRCDPISGHVSLFWYQQALGQGPEFLTYFQNEAQLDKSGLPSDRFFAERPEGSVSTLKIQRTQQEDSAVYLCASSRQLVTGASGANVLTFGAGSRLTVL.

The chain combines TRBV9 with TRBJ1-2; D remains unclear. V lost 0 bases to trimming and J lost 0 bases, with 9 bases between them. Per the germline V gene, CDR1 is SGDLS and CDR2 is YYNGEE. This CDR3 has 15 amino acids. CDR3 loop: CASSVGSVSNYGYTF. CDR3 in DNA: TGTGCCAGCAGCGTAGGGTCAGTCTCTAACTATGGCTACACCTTC.

The V call is TRBV19, the J call TRBJ2-7; D possibly corresponds to TRBD2 (5 bases). The CDR3 has 13 amino acids. Germline CDR1 is LNHDA and CDR2 is SQIVND (reference sequence). V lost 5 bases to trimming and J lost 7 bases, with 15 bases between them. For the CDR3, the DNA is TGTGCCAGTAGTTCGGACGGACTCTGGGAGCAGTACTTC. Translating it yields CASSSDGLWEQYF.

The J gene is TRBJ2-7, the V gene TRBV28; D may be TRBD1 (6 bases). The CDR3 is 13 amino acids. V lost 5 bases, J lost 3 bases, and 11 bases lay in between. Looked up from germline, CDR1 is MDHEN and CDR2 is SYDVKM. The CDR3 is CASSPGQIYEQYF. DNA of the CDR3: TGTGCCAGCAGTCCGGGACAAATCTACGAGCAGTACTTC.

The chain carries TRBV18 and TRBJ2-3, with a weak D call TRBD1 (6 bases). The CDR3 extends over 14 amino acids. Germline values: CDR1 KGHSH, CDR2 LQKENI. V lost 2 bases to trimming and J lost 1 base, with 7 bases between them. The CDR3: CASSPEGGTDTQYF. CDR3 bases: TGTGCCAGCTCACCAGAGGGGGGCACAGATACGCAGTATTTT.

In this sample, this clone turned up once. The V and J genes are TRBV5-1 and TRBJ1-1, with D tentatively TRBD1 (5 bases). Per the germline V gene, CDR1 is SGHRS and CDR2 is YFSETQ. The CDR3 has 15 amino acids. Trimming shortened V by 3 bases and J by 0 bases, and 12 bases separated the two germline ends. The CDR3 DNA follows: TGCGCCAGCAGCTCCCAGGGCCCAATGAACACTGAAGCTTTCTTT. This sequence encodes CASSSQGPMNTEAFF.

The chain uses TRBV2 and TRBJ1-1; D gene ambiguous. The V gene's germline CDR1 is SNHLY and CDR2 FYNNEI. V was trimmed by 5 bases and J by 10 bases, leaving 17 bases between them. The CDR3 is 13 residues long. CDR3: CASSPDTLLGAFF. CDR3 sequence (DNA): TGTGCCAGCAGTCCTGACACTCTCTTAGGAGCTTTCTTT.

This sequence joins TRBV5-5 and TRBJ1-1, with D unresolved. This CDR3 is 17 amino acids long. V was cut by 2 bases and J by 0 bases, with 17 bases left in between. Per germline, CDR1 SGHKS and CDR2 YYEKEE (reference sequence). The CDR3 sequence: CASSLTAYPLMNTEAFF. The CDR3 coding sequence is TGTGCCAGCAGCTTAACAGCGTACCCCTTAATGAACACTGAAGCTTTCTTT.

Here the CDR3 reads CATSRDAGTLLYGYTF. The CDR3 bases are TGTGCCACCAGCAGAGATGCAGGGACACTTCTCTATGGCTACACCTTC. This chain links TRBV15 with TRBJ1-2; a weak D match, TRBD1 (6 bases). V was pared by 0 bases and J by 4 bases, with 15 bases between. The CDR3 has 16 amino acids. Per the germline V gene, CDR1 is LNHNV and CDR2 is YYDKDF (reference sequence).